This T cell receptor beta chain is from a study of T cell changes during pregnancy in multiple sclerosis. CDR1 and CDR2 (germline): MNHEY, SMNVEV (reference sequence). The length of the CDR3 is 17 residues. V was pared by 4 bases and J by 0 bases, with 16 bases between. Some clones are missing from TCRdb's copy, which holds only in-frame ones; the method was immunoSEQ multiplex PCR. The table lists around 100,000 clones, about nine tenths of them singletons. The specimen comprised peripheral blood, sampled in the second trimester of pregnancy. This sequence originates from a female donor in good health, enrolled as a control in a pregnancy study. The chain uses TRBV27 and TRBJ2-1; no definite D call. The CDR3 protein is CASSSLVAAVSYNEQFF. Written as DNA, the CDR3 is TGTGCCAGCAGTTCCCTCGTTGCGGCCGTCTCCTACAATGAGCAGTTCTTC.